These T cell receptor beta chains were read from a single sample in a study of cytomegalovirus exposure and HLA in healthy donors. The assay was immunoSEQ multiplex PCR, and TCRdb's table has in-frame clones only and misses some. The sample lists 65,000 to 80,000 clones, 85% to 95% seen once, with roughly 2.1% in the top ten. Sequences were obtained from PBMCs. The receptor set was obtained from a woman aged 18-29 years in good health and CMV-seronegative. Both conserved end residues are part of each CDR3. The D gene is left open where the match is weak.

J: TRBJ2-7
D: NA
V: TRBV11-3
CDR3: CASSLRGNPEQYF
DNA: TGTGCCAGCAGCTTACGAGGGAATCCCGAGCAGTACTTC

J: TRBJ2-5
D: TRBD2
V: TRBV18
CDR3: CASSPGAGGQETQYF
DNA: TGTGCCAGCTCACCCGGGGCGGGAGGCCAAGAGACCCAGTACTTC

J: TRBJ2-7
D: TRBD1
V: TRBV9
CDR3: CASSGGTGYSYEQYF
DNA: TGTGCCAGCAGCGGGGGGACAGGATATTCCTACGAGCAGTACTTC

J: TRBJ1-6
D: NA
V: TRBV27
CDR3: CASSFGAGSLSYNSPLHF
DNA: TGTGCCAGCAGTTTTGGGGCAGGGTCGCTCTCCTATAATTCACCCCTCCACTTT

J: TRBJ1-1
D: NA
V: TRBV28
CDR3: CASIPRGIMNTEAFF
DNA: TGTGCCAGCATCCCCCGGGGAATCATGAACACTGAAGCTTTCTTT

J: TRBJ2-1
D: TRBD2
V: TRBV19
CDR3: CASSRGLDYNEQFF
DNA: TGTGCCAGTAGTAGAGGACTAGATTACAATGAGCAGTTCTTC

J: TRBJ2-1
D: TRBD1
V: TRBV2
CDR3: CASSRDRGRLNEQFF
DNA: TGTGCCAGCAGTAGGGACAGGGGGCGTCTCAATGAGCAGTTCTTC

J: TRBJ2-4
D: NA
V: TRBV5-6
CDR3: CASSLSYGIQYF
DNA: TGTGCCAGCAGCTTGTCTTACGGCATTCAGTACTTC

J: TRBJ2-7
D: TRBD1
V: TRBV28
CDR3: CASSFVDRATYEQYF
DNA: TGTGCCAGCAGTTTCGTAGACAGGGCGACCTACGAGCAGTACTTC

J: TRBJ2-2
D: TRBD2
V: TRBV4-1
CDR3: CASSQPGLADGELFF
DNA: TGCGCCAGCAGCCAACCCGGACTAGCGGACGGGGAGCTGTTTTTT

J: TRBJ1-3
D: NA
V: TRBV19
CDR3: CASILSPFSGNTIYF
DNA: TGTGCCAGTATCCTGAGTCCGTTCTCTGGAAACACCATATATTTT

J: TRBJ1-2
D: TRBD1
V: TRBV5-6
CDR3: CASSLVDRAGSYGYTF
DNA: TGTGCCAGCAGCTTGGTGGACAGGGCCGGTAGCTATGGCTACACCTTC

J: TRBJ1-2
D: NA
V: TRBV7-2
CDR3: CASSPEVSARGYTF
DNA: TGTGCCAGCAGCCCAGAAGTTTCCGCCCGTGGCTACACCTTC

J: TRBJ1-2
D: NA
V: TRBV28
CDR3: CASSLAREFGYTF
DNA: TGTGCCAGCAGTTTAGCTCGGGAATTTGGCTACACCTTC

J: TRBJ1-3
D: NA
V: TRBV4-2
CDR3: CASQRATQSGNTIYF
DNA: TGTGCCAGCCAGCGGGCTACTCAATCTGGAAACACCATATATTTT

J: TRBJ2-5
D: TRBD2
V: TRBV2
CDR3: CASSDSRTSGIQETQYF
DNA: TGTGCCAGCAGTGATAGTAGGACTAGCGGGATACAAGAGACCCAGTACTTC